Sequencing of this T cell receptor beta chain was carried out in a study of early T cells in non-severe SARS-CoV-2 infection (dated by TCRdb to about 2021). With respect to the entire study: Bulk RNA from unsorted whole blood was used for TCR sequencing, so alpha and beta chains could not be paired.

Notes on this clonotype: Which antigen it targets is not known. There are no base qualities to consult, and no much larger clone falls within one base.

CDR1 and CDR2 are drawn from the germline V gene (reference sequence): WNHNN, SYGVQD. Ends trimmed: V by 4 bases, J by 0 bases; bases unmatched to a gene: 4. From the cysteine through the phenylalanine, the CDR3 covers 15 amino acids. CDR3 DNA only is kept here, 45 bases in frame from base 1. The library was produced with 5' RACE. Sequencing took place on a NextSeq 500. In the TCR library protocol, unique molecular identifiers were attached to individual cDNA molecules to correct for PCR bias and sequencing error. TCR alpha and beta chains were both sequenced, and the abundances of alpha and beta sequences in each sample were closely correlated with each other. As for the original processing: Decombinator V4 was used to perform V gene, J gene and CDR3 annotation of TCR sequences. Expanded TCRs were defined as changing significantly between any two time points under a Poisson model with p below 0.0001. TCR abundances were normalised to the total number of TCRs sequenced per sample and expressed as counts per million. TRAV1-2 paired with TRAJ12, TRAJ20 or TRAJ33 defined MAIT TCRs, while TRAV10 paired with TRAJ18 defined iNKT TCRs. A search of VDJdb, accessed on 1 November 2021, was run for TCRs annotated to CMV, EBV and SARS-CoV-2, with TCRs annotated for multiple antigens excluded. TCRdb redid the processing of the public reads, applying fastp at Q25 and MiXCR, and retained in-frame beta chains. Rows are unified per CDR3 protein, each entry keeping the most common DNA and genes. TCRdb assigned the V and J calls; the authors' analysis was not used. The sample yields tens of thousands of distinct CDR3 sequences; 10% to 15% were counted once. The ten largest clones represent approximately 4.7% of the sample.

Set within a cohort of healthcare workers in London, UK, this nested case-control study involved weekly PCR testing of nasopharyngeal swabs along with blood sampling. Between 23 and 31 March 2020, the week of the UK lockdown, healthcare workers were enrolled and then followed up weekly for as long as 16 weeks. The paper as a whole reports these results and caveats: VDJdb matching was skewed toward anti-spike CD8 responses and likely underestimated virus-specific expansions, missing private and CD4 specificities.

Recombination connected TRBV10-1 to TRBJ2-3; the junction holds 7 bases that match TRBD2. The sequencing input was whole blood. This receptor was identified in an adult who was a healthcare worker with PCR-confirmed SARS-CoV-2 infection or an uninfected control (not recorded which). The CDR3 reads CASSGASGSTDTQYF. In nucleotide form, the sequence is TGCGCCAGCAGTGGGGCTAGCGGTAGCACAGATACGCAGTATTTT.